Listed below are T cell receptor beta chains from one sample, sequenced in a study of PD-L1 blockade in urothelial cancer. The protocol was immunoSEQ multiplex PCR, while the TCRdb copy is restricted to in-frame clones and leaves out a portion. The sample shows approximately 100,000 clones, 91% of them seen only once. The source was PBMCs, collected around atezolizumab (anti-PD-L1) treatment. Source of these receptors: a woman of 80 years or more with urothelial cancer. Both conserved end residues are part of each CDR3. The order of the fields is V gene, clone size, D gene, J gene, CDR3 protein, CDR3 DNA. The D gene is left open where the match is weak. Only part of the rows carry a size: once, few, many, or a class if the clone is expanded.

V gene: TRBV7-8; clone size: -; D gene: -; J gene: TRBJ1-2; CDR3 protein: CASSLQAGGANYGYTF; CDR3 DNA: TGTGCCAGCAGCCTTCAAGCTGGCGGCGCTAACTATGGCTACACCTTC
V gene: TRBV28; clone size: -; D gene: TRBD1; J gene: TRBJ1-1; CDR3 protein: CASSPTGTGNHPRAFF; CDR3 DNA: TGTGCCAGCAGTCCAACCGGGACAGGAAATCACCCGAGAGCTTTCTTT
V gene: TRBV5-8; clone size: -; D gene: -; J gene: TRBJ1-1; CDR3 protein: CATYRRGSGTEAFF; CDR3 DNA: TGTGCCACCTACAGACGGGGGTCAGGGACTGAAGCTTTCTTT
V gene: TRBV9; clone size: -; D gene: TRBD2; J gene: TRBJ2-1; CDR3 protein: CASSVDGGRTLGSYNEQFF; CDR3 DNA: TGTGCCAGCAGCGTAGACGGCGGGAGAACGTTGGGGTCCTACAATGAGCAGTTCTTC
V gene: TRBV7-9; clone size: -; D gene: TRBD2; J gene: TRBJ2-7; CDR3 protein: CASSYPKISGRGLYEQYF; CDR3 DNA: TGTGCCAGCAGCTACCCTAAGATTAGCGGGAGGGGTTTATACGAGCAGTACTTC
V gene: TRBV1; clone size: -; D gene: -; J gene: TRBJ2-1; CDR3 protein: CTSSLTSGSPRFNEQFF; CDR3 DNA: TGCACCAGCAGCCTTACTAGCGGGAGCCCTCGATTCAATGAGCAGTTCTTC
V gene: TRBV7-9; clone size: -; D gene: -; J gene: TRBJ2-6; CDR3 protein: CASGPGGPGNGANVLTF; CDR3 DNA: TGTGCCAGCGGACCCGGTGGCCCCGGGAATGGGGCCAACGTCCTGACTTTC
V gene: TRBV5-1; clone size: -; D gene: -; J gene: TRBJ1-1; CDR3 protein: CASSLGTGSTEAFF; CDR3 DNA: TGCGCCAGCAGCTTGGGTACAGGGTCAACTGAAGCTTTCTTT
V gene: TRBV9; clone size: -; D gene: -; J gene: TRBJ1-2; CDR3 protein: CASSGVGFQGYGYTF; CDR3 DNA: TGTGCCAGCAGCGGAGTGGGGTTTCAGGGCTATGGCTACACCTTC
V gene: TRBV19; clone size: -; D gene: TRBD2; J gene: TRBJ2-1; CDR3 protein: CASSTSGTSGTSEQFF; CDR3 DNA: TGTGCCAGTAGTACGTCCGGGACTAGCGGGACCAGTGAGCAGTTCTTC
V gene: TRBV7-2; clone size: -; D gene: -; J gene: TRBJ2-7; CDR3 protein: CASSPTSGTPYEQYF; CDR3 DNA: TGTGCCAGCAGCCCAACCTCCGGGACACCTTACGAGCAGTACTTC
V gene: TRBV5-1; clone size: -; D gene: TRBD1; J gene: TRBJ2-1; CDR3 protein: CASSWGTGTSYNEQFF; CDR3 DNA: TGCGCCAGCAGCTGGGGGACAGGAACGTCCTACAATGAGCAGTTCTTC
V gene: TRBV29-1; clone size: -; D gene: -; J gene: TRBJ1-2; CDR3 protein: CSARTANYGYTF; CDR3 DNA: TGCAGCGCACGGACAGCTAACTATGGCTACACCTTC
V gene: TRBV2; clone size: -; D gene: -; J gene: TRBJ1-3; CDR3 protein: CASSGRQLISGNTIYF; CDR3 DNA: TGTGCCAGCAGTGGAAGACAGCTGATCTCTGGAAACACCATATATTTT
V gene: TRBV27; clone size: -; D gene: TRBD2; J gene: TRBJ2-7; CDR3 protein: CASRGTSSSYEQYF; CDR3 DNA: TGTGCCAGCAGGGGGACTAGCAGCTCCTACGAGCAGTACTTC
V gene: TRBV28; clone size: -; D gene: -; J gene: TRBJ2-1; CDR3 protein: CASSLAGPTYNEQFF; CDR3 DNA: TGTGCCAGCAGTTTAGCGGGCCCCACCTACAATGAGCAGTTCTTC
V gene: TRBV10-2; clone size: -; D gene: -; J gene: TRBJ1-1; CDR3 protein: CASIGGGLNTEAFF; CDR3 DNA: TGCGCCAGCATCGGAGGCGGCTTGAACACTGAAGCTTTCTTT
V gene: TRBV15; clone size: -; D gene: TRBD2; J gene: TRBJ2-7; CDR3 protein: CATRDAGRAYEQYF; CDR3 DNA: TGTGCCACCAGAGATGCGGGGAGGGCCTACGAGCAGTACTTC
V gene: TRBV4-2; clone size: -; D gene: -; J gene: TRBJ2-2; CDR3 protein: CASSQDRPGNTGELFF; CDR3 DNA: TGTGCCAGCAGCCAAGATCGGCCAGGGAACACCGGGGAGCTGTTTTTT
V gene: TRBV2; clone size: -; D gene: -; J gene: TRBJ1-2; CDR3 protein: CASSEKQGLYGYTF; CDR3 DNA: TGTGCCAGCAGTGAAAAACAGGGCCTTTATGGCTACACCTTC
V gene: TRBV7-2; clone size: -; D gene: -; J gene: TRBJ2-1; CDR3 protein: CASSLDPQRLSSYNEQFF; CDR3 DNA: TGTGCCAGCAGCTTAGATCCCCAGCGACTAAGCTCCTACAATGAGCAGTTCTTC
V gene: TRBV10-1; clone size: -; D gene: TRBD1; J gene: TRBJ2-1; CDR3 protein: CASSEFWGQGLPNNEQFF; CDR3 DNA: TGCGCCAGCAGTGAGTTTTGGGGACAGGGATTACCGAACAATGAGCAGTTCTTC
V gene: TRBV28; clone size: -; D gene: TRBD1; J gene: TRBJ1-2; CDR3 protein: CASSLDRVSNYTF; CDR3 DNA: TGTGCCAGCAGTTTGGACAGGGTCTCGAACTACACCTTC
V gene: TRBV10-3; clone size: -; D gene: -; J gene: TRBJ2-5; CDR3 protein: CAISESGGLTETQYF; CDR3 DNA: TGTGCCATCAGTGAGAGTGGCGGGTTGACAGAGACCCAGTACTTC
V gene: TRBV2; clone size: once; D gene: TRBD2; J gene: TRBJ2-1; CDR3 protein: CASSELAASYNEQFF; CDR3 DNA: TGTGCCAGCAGTGAGCTAGCGGCATCCTACAATGAGCAGTTCTTC
V gene: TRBV13; clone size: -; D gene: TRBD1; J gene: TRBJ2-7; CDR3 protein: CASSSSQGFNEQYF; CDR3 DNA: TGTGCCAGCAGCTCCTCACAGGGGTTTAACGAGCAGTACTTC
V gene: TRBV10-3; clone size: -; D gene: TRBD2; J gene: TRBJ2-1; CDR3 protein: CAISELQTSGSRDEQFF; CDR3 DNA: TGTGCCATCAGTGAGTTACAGACTAGCGGGAGTAGGGATGAGCAGTTCTTC
V gene: TRBV7-9; clone size: once; D gene: TRBD1; J gene: TRBJ1-4; CDR3 protein: CASSPGQGYEKLFF; CDR3 DNA: TGTGCCAGCAGCCCGGGACAGGGGTATGAAAAACTGTTTTTT
V gene: TRBV2; clone size: -; D gene: -; J gene: TRBJ2-7; CDR3 protein: CASSGRGNEQYF; CDR3 DNA: TGTGCCAGCAGTGGAAGAGGGAACGAGCAGTACTTC
V gene: TRBV30; clone size: -; D gene: -; J gene: TRBJ2-1; CDR3 protein: CAWSYRFAEQFF; CDR3 DNA: TGTGCCTGGAGTTATCGGTTCGCAGAGCAGTTCTTC
V gene: TRBV11-2; clone size: -; D gene: TRBD1; J gene: TRBJ2-7; CDR3 protein: CASSPRDRSYEQYF; CDR3 DNA: TGTGCCAGCAGCCCCCGGGACAGATCTTACGAGCAGTACTTC
V gene: TRBV5-1; clone size: -; D gene: -; J gene: TRBJ2-5; CDR3 protein: CASSLNGVQETQYF; CDR3 DNA: TGCGCCAGCAGCTTGAACGGGGTCCAAGAGACCCAGTACTTC
V gene: TRBV6-1; clone size: -; D gene: TRBD1; J gene: TRBJ2-7; CDR3 protein: CAVGTGYVYEQYF; CDR3 DNA: TGTGCCGTGGGGACAGGGTATGTGTACGAGCAGTACTTC
V gene: TRBV27; clone size: once; D gene: TRBD1; J gene: TRBJ2-7; CDR3 protein: CASSSGTGSGEQYF; CDR3 DNA: TGTGCCAGCAGTTCCGGGACAGGGAGCGGCGAGCAGTACTTC
V gene: TRBV28; clone size: -; D gene: TRBD1; J gene: TRBJ1-5; CDR3 protein: CATTGQGYQPQHF; CDR3 DNA: TGTGCCACCACAGGACAGGGGTATCAGCCCCAGCATTTT
V gene: TRBV5-4; clone size: -; D gene: TRBD1; J gene: TRBJ2-5; CDR3 protein: CASSLSQGAREETQYF; CDR3 DNA: TGTGCCAGCAGCTTGAGCCAGGGGGCACGGGAAGAGACCCAGTACTTC
V gene: TRBV5-4; clone size: once; D gene: -; J gene: TRBJ2-7; CDR3 protein: CASSRGQNNYEQYF; CDR3 DNA: TGTGCCAGCAGCCGGGGACAAAATAACTACGAGCAGTACTTC
V gene: TRBV7-9; clone size: -; D gene: -; J gene: TRBJ1-4; CDR3 protein: CASSRGGNEKLFF; CDR3 DNA: TGTGCCAGCAGCCGGGGAGGGAACGAAAAACTGTTTTTT
V gene: TRBV7-2; clone size: -; D gene: TRBD2; J gene: TRBJ2-3; CDR3 protein: CASSPQLAGTDTQYF; CDR3 DNA: TGTGCCAGCAGCCCACAACTAGCGGGCACAGATACGCAGTATTTT
V gene: TRBV10-2; clone size: once; D gene: TRBD1; J gene: TRBJ2-4; CDR3 protein: CASSDQGALKNIQYF; CDR3 DNA: TGCGCCAGCAGTGATCAGGGGGCCCTAAAAAACATTCAGTACTTC
V gene: TRBV7-9; clone size: -; D gene: -; J gene: TRBJ2-3; CDR3 protein: CASSLDRGDTDTQYF; CDR3 DNA: TGTGCCAGCAGCTTAGATAGGGGCGACACAGATACGCAGTATTTT
V gene: TRBV5-6; clone size: -; D gene: -; J gene: TRBJ2-1; CDR3 protein: CASSLELHGYNEQFF; CDR3 DNA: TGTGCCAGCAGCTTGGAGTTACACGGGTACAATGAGCAGTTCTTC
V gene: TRBV19; clone size: -; D gene: -; J gene: TRBJ2-2; CDR3 protein: CASSESTGYNAGELFF; CDR3 DNA: TGTGCCAGTAGCGAATCAACAGGGTATAATGCCGGGGAGCTGTTTTTT
V gene: TRBV19; clone size: -; D gene: -; J gene: TRBJ1-2; CDR3 protein: CASSRAQPYGYTF; CDR3 DNA: TGTGCCAGTAGTAGGGCACAGCCCTATGGCTACACCTTC
V gene: TRBV10-1; clone size: -; D gene: -; J gene: TRBJ1-5; CDR3 protein: CASSEGSNQPQHF; CDR3 DNA: TGCGCCAGCAGTGAGGGCAGCAATCAGCCCCAGCATTTT
V gene: TRBV10-3; clone size: -; D gene: TRBD1; J gene: TRBJ2-5; CDR3 protein: CAISEVDRGETQYF; CDR3 DNA: TGTGCCATCAGTGAGGTGGACAGGGGAGAGACCCAGTACTTC
V gene: TRBV27; clone size: few; D gene: -; J gene: TRBJ2-2; CDR3 protein: CASSFTGVGQGKKAGELFF; CDR3 DNA: TGTGCCAGCAGCTTCACGGGGGTTGGGCAGGGTAAGAAGGCCGGGGAGCTGTTTTTT
V gene: TRBV4-1; clone size: -; D gene: -; J gene: TRBJ2-2; CDR3 protein: CASSHPLALGASAGELFF; CDR3 DNA: TGCGCCAGCAGCCACCCCTTAGCCCTAGGAGCGTCGGCCGGGGAGCTGTTTTTT
V gene: TRBV10-2; clone size: few; D gene: -; J gene: TRBJ2-7; CDR3 protein: CASSESVTYEQYF; CDR3 DNA: TGCGCCAGCAGTGAGTCTGTCACCTACGAGCAGTACTTC
V gene: TRBV5-1; clone size: -; D gene: TRBD1; J gene: TRBJ1-2; CDR3 protein: CASSSQTGTANYGYTF; CDR3 DNA: TGCGCCAGCAGCTCGCAGACGGGGACAGCTAACTATGGCTACACCTTC
V gene: TRBV7-9; clone size: -; D gene: -; J gene: TRBJ2-7; CDR3 protein: CASSPPNYEQYF; CDR3 DNA: TGTGCCAGCAGCCCCCCAAATTACGAGCAGTACTTC
V gene: TRBV28; clone size: -; D gene: TRBD1; J gene: TRBJ2-2; CDR3 protein: CASSSPAGGIGELFF; CDR3 DNA: TGTGCCAGCAGTTCCCCGGCAGGGGGCATCGGGGAGCTGTTTTTT
V gene: TRBV28; clone size: -; D gene: TRBD2; J gene: TRBJ2-2; CDR3 protein: CASSPPGTSGSKVTGELFF; CDR3 DNA: TGTGCCAGCAGTCCCCCGGGGACTAGCGGGAGTAAGGTCACCGGGGAGCTGTTTTTT